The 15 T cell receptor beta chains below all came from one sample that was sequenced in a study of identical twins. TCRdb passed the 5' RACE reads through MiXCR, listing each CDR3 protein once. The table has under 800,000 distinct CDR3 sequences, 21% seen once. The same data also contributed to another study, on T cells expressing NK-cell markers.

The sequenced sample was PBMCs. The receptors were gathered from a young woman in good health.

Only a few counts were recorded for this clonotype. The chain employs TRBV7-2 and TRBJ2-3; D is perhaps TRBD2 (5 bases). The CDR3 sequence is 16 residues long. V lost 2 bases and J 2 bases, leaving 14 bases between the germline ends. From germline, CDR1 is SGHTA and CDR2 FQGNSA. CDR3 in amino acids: CASSLSVQRATDTQYF. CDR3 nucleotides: TGTGCCAGCAGCTTATCGGTACAGAGGGCCACAGATACGCAGTATTTT.

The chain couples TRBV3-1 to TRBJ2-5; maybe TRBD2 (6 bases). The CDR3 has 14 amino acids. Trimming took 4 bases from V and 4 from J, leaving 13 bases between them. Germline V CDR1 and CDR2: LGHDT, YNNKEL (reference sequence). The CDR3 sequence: CASSRSGFGETQYF. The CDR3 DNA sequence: TGTGCCAGCAGCCGGAGCGGGTTCGGAGAGACCCAGTACTTC.

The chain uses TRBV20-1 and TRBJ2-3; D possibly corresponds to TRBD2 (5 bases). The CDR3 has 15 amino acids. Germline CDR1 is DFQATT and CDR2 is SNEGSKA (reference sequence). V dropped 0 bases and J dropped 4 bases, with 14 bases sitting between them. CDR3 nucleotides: TGCAGTGCTAGAGAGGCTAGAGGGTTTCCAGATACGCAGTATTTT. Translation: CSAREARGFPDTQYF.

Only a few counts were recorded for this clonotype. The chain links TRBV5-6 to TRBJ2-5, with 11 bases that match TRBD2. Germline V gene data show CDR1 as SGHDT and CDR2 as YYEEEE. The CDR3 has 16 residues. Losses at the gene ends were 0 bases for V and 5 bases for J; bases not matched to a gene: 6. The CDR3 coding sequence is TGTGCCAGCAGCTTGGCCTGGCTAGCGGGAGGTGAGACCCAGTACTTC. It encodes CASSLAWLAGGETQYF.

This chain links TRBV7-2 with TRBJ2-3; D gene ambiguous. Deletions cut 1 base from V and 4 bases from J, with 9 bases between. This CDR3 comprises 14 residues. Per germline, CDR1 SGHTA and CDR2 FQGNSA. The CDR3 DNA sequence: TGTGCCAGCAGCTTAGGGAGAAAGCCAGATACGCAGTATTTT. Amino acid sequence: CASSLGRKPDTQYF.

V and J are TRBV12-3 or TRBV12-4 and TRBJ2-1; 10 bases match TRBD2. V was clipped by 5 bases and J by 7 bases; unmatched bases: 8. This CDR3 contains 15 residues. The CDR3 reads CASSGSSGLANEQFF. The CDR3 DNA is TGTGCCAGCAGTGGGTCCTCGGGACTAGCGAATGAGCAGTTCTTC.

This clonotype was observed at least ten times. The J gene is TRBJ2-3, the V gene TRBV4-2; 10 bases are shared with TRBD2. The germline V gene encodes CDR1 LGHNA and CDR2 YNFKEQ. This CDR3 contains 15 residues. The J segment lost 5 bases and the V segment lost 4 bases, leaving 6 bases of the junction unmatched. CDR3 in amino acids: CASSPLGLAKDTQYF. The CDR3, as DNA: TGTGCCAGCAGCCCCCTGGGACTAGCGAAAGATACGCAGTATTTT.

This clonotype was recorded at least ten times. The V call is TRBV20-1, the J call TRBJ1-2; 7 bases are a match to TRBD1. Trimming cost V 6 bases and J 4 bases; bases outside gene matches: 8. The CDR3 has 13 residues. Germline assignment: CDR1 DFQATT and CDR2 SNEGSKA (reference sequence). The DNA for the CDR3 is TGCAGTGCAGCCCGACAGGGCGGCTATGGCTACACCTTC. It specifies CSAARQGGYGYTF.

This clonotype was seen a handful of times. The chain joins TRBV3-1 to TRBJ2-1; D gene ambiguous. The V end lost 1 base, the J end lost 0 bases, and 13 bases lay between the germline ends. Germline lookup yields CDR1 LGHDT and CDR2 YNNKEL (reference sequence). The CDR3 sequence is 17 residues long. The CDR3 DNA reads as TGTGCCAGCAGCCAAGTGTTCCGGGCCTCCTCCTACAATGAGCAGTTCTTC. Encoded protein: CASSQVFRASSYNEQFF.

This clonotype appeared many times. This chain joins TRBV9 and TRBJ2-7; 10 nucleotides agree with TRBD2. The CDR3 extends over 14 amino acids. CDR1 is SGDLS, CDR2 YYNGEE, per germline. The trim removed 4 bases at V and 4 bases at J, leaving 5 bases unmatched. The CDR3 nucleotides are TGTGCCAGCAGCAGGAGCGGGGGGGGGTACGAGCAGTACTTC. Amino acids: CASSRSGGGYEQYF.

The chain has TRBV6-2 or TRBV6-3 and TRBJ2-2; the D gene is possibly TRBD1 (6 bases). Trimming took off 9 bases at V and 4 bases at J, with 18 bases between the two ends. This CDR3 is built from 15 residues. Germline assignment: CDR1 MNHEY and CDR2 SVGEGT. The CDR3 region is CASNTGYGATGELFF. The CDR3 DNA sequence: TGTGCCAGTAACACAGGGTACGGTGCCACCGGGGAGCTGTTTTTT.

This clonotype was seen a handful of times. CDR3: CASSQDLPSNQPQHF. The CDR3 bases are TGCGCCAGCAGCCAAGATTTACCTAGCAATCAGCCCCAGCATTTT. This chain joins TRBV4-1 and TRBJ1-5; D unclear. Trimming removed 0 bases from V and 0 bases from J, with 6 bases in between. This CDR3 has 15 residues. The germline CDR1 and CDR2 sequences are MGHRA and YSYEKL.

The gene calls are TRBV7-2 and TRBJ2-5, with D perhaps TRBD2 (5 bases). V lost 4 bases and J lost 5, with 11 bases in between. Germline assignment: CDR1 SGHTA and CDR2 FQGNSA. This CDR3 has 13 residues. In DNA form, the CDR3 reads TGTGCCAGCAGCTCCCGGTCGGGGGAGACCCAGTACTTC. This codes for CASSSRSGETQYF.

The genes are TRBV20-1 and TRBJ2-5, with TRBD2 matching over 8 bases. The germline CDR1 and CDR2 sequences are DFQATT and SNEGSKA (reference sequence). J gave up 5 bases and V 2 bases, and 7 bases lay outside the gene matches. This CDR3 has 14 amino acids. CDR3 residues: CSARSRGGTETQYF. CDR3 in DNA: TGCAGTGCTAGAAGCCGGGGGGGCACGGAGACCCAGTACTTC.

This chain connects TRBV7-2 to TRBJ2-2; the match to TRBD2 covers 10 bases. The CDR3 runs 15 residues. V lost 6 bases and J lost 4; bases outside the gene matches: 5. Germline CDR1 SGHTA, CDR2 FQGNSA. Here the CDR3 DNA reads TGTGCCAGCAGTACTAGCGGGGACCTCACCGGGGAGCTGTTTTTT. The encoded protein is CASSTSGDLTGELFF.